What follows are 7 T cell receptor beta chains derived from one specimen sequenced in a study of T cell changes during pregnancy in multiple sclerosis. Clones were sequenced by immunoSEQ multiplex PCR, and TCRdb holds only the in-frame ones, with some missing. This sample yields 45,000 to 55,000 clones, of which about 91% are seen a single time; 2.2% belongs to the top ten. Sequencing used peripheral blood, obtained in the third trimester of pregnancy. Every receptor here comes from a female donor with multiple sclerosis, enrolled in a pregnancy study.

In nucleotides, the CDR3 is TGCGCCAGCAGCTCGGGACAGGGGGTGAACACTGAAGCTTTCTTT. Its protein is CASSSGQGVNTEAFF. V and J are TRBV5-1 and TRBJ1-1, with 11 positions matching TRBD1. Unmatched junction bases numbered 1, after V lost 3 bases and J lost 0 bases. The CDR3 is 15 amino acids. Germline CDR1 SGHRS, CDR2 YFSETQ.

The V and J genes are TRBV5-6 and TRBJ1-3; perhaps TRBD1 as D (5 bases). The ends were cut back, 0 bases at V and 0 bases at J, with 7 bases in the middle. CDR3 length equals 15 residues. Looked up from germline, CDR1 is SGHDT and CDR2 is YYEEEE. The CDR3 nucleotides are TGTGCCAGCAGCTTGGCAGGGATCTCTGGAAACACCATATATTTT. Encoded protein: CASSLAGISGNTIYF.

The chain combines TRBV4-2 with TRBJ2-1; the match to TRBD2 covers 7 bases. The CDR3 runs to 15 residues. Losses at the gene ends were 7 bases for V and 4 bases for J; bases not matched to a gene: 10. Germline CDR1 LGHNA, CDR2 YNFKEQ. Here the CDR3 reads CASTASGSLYNEQFF. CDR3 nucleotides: TGTGCCAGCACCGCTAGCGGATCCCTATACAATGAGCAGTTCTTC.

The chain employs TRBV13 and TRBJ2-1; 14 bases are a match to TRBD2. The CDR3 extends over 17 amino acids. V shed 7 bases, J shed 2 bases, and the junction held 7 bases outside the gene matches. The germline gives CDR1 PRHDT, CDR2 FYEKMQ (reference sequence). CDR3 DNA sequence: TGTGCCAGCATTAGACTAGCGGGAGGGTTCCCCTACAATGAGCAGTTCTTC. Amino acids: CASIRLAGGFPYNEQFF.

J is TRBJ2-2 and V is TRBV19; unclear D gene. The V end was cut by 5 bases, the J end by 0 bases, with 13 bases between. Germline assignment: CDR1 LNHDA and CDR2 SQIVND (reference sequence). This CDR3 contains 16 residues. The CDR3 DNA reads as TGTGCCAGTAGTCAGCAGACTCAAACGAACACCGGGGAGCTGTTTTTT. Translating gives CASSQQTQTNTGELFF.

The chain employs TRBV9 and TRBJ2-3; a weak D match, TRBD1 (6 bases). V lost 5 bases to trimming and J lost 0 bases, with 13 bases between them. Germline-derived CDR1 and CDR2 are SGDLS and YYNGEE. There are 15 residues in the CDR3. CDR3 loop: CASSEDSYSTDTQYF. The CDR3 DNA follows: TGTGCCAGCAGTGAGGACAGTTATAGCACAGATACGCAGTATTTT.

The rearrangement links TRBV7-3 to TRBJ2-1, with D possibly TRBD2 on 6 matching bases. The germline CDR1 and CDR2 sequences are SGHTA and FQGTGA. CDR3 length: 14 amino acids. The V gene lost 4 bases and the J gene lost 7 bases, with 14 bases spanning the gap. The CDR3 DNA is TGTGCCAGCAGCTCCTCCCGAGGGAGGAATGAGCAGTTCTTC. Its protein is CASSSSRGRNEQFF. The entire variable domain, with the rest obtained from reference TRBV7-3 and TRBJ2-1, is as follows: GAGVSQTPSNKVTEKGKYVELRCDPISGHTALYWYRQSLGQGPEFLIYFQGTGAADDSGLPNDRFFAVRPEGSVSTLKIQRTERGDSAVYLCASSSSRGRNEQFFGPGTRLTVL.